This TCR beta chain was captured by sequencing in a study of prognosis after radiotherapy for stage I lung cancer. In the study overall: Distant metastases struck a handful of patients a median of approximately seven months after radiotherapy; approximately 15 showed no significant progression.

In its sample, this clonotype was seen many times. An end of the junction does not agree with germline; a read error may underlie this. The genomic DNA TCR beta CDR3 region underwent two rounds of multiplex PCR. The first round of PCR was done with primers that matched each TRBV and TRBJ gene. A single record per CDR3 protein comes from TCRdb applying MiXCR to the multiplex PCR reads. The sample carries around 56,000 distinct CDR3 sequences, 26% recorded once. From germline, CDR1 is SGHTA and CDR2 FQGTGA. This CDR3 has 14 amino acids. This chain links TRBV7-3 with TRBJ1-3, with a tentative D call TRBD1 (5 bases). The receptor comes from a donor over 45 with non-small cell lung cancer. This specimen consisted of PBMCs, obtained before or after stereotactic body radiation therapy (not recorded which). This CDR3 is CASSLRGSENTIYF. The CDR3 DNA is TGTGCCAGCAGCTTACGGGGGTCTGAAAACACCATATATTTT.